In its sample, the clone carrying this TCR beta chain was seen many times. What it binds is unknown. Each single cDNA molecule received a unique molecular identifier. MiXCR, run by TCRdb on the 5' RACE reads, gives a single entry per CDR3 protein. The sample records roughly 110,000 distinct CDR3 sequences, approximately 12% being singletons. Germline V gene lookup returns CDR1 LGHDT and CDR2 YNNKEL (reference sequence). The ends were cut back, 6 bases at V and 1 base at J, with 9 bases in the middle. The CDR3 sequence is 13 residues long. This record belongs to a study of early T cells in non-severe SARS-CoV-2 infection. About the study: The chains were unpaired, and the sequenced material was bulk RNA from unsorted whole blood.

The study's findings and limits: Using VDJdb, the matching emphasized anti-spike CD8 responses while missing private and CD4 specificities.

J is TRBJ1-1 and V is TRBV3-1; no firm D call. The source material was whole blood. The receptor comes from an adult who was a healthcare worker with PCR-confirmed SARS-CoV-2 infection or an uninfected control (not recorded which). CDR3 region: CASRRERNTEAFF. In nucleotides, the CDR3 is TGTGCCAGCAGAAGGGAGCGGAACACTGAAGCTTTCTTT.